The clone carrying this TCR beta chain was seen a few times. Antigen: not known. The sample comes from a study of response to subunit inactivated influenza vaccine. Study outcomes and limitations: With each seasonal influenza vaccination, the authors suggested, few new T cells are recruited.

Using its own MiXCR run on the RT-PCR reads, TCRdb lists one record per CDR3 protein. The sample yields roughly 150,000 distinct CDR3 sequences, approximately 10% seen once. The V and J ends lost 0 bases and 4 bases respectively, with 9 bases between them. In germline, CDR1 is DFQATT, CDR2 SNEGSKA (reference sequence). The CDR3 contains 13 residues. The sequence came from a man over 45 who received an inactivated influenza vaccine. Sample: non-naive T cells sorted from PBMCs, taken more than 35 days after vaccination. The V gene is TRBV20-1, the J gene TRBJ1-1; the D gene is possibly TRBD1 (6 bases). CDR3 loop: CSARDVGGTEAFF. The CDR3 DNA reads TGCAGTGCTAGAGATGTAGGGGGCACTGAAGCTTTCTTT.